The 17 T cell receptor beta chains in this list originate from one sample, sequenced in a study of technical replicates of blood from a few donors. Clones were sequenced by immunoSEQ multiplex PCR, and TCRdb holds only the in-frame ones, with some missing. The sample records tens of thousands of clones, around nine tenths being singletons. Sequencing was performed on PBMCs. All receptors derive from a human donor in good health. Some clones in this sample may be carry-over from other donors' samples.

This sequence joins TRBV9 and TRBJ1-5, with 8 nucleotides matching TRBD1. The ends lost 4 bases at V and 6 bases at J; junction bases unmatched: 9. The CDR3 runs 15 residues. Germline loops: CDR1 SGDLS, CDR2 YYNGEE. CDR3 region: CASSPGTGGSQPQHF. CDR3 bases: TGTGCCAGCAGCCCCGGGACAGGAGGCAGTCAGCCCCAGCATTTT.

This sequence joins TRBV14 and TRBJ2-5; 11 nucleotides line up with TRBD2. The J segment lost 5 bases and the V segment lost 0 bases, leaving 8 bases of the junction unmatched. Germline V gives CDR1 SGHDN, CDR2 FVKESK. This CDR3 is 17 amino acids long. CDR3 in DNA: TGTGCCAGCAGCCAAGATATTACTAGCGGGAGTCTGGAGACCCAGTACTTC. Protein product: CASSQDITSGSLETQYF. Together with reference TRBV14 and TRBJ2-5, the CDR3 gives the full variable domain: EAGVTQFPSHSVIEKGQTVTLRCDPISGHDNLYWYRRVMGKEIKFLLHFVKESKQDESGMPNNRFLAERTGGTYSTLKVQPAELEDSGVYFCASSQDITSGSLETQYFGPGTRLLVL.

The chain has TRBV5-1 and TRBJ1-1; weak D call: TRBD1 (5 bases). V was pared by 2 bases and J by 10 bases, with 15 bases between. The germline CDR1 and CDR2 sequences are SGHRS and YFSETQ. This CDR3 has 13 residues. DNA for the CDR3: TGCGCCAGCAGCTTAGGGCCCCGGGGGGGAGCTTTCTTT. This encodes CASSLGPRGGAFF.

The J gene is TRBJ2-3, the V gene TRBV7-9, with TRBD1 identical over 8 bases. Germline V gene lookup returns CDR1 SEHNR and CDR2 FQNEAQ (reference sequence). This CDR3 comprises 15 residues. The V gene end was trimmed by 1 base and the J gene end by 3 bases; junction bases not matched to a gene: 3. CDR3 protein: CASSLVTGGTDTQYF. The CDR3, as DNA: TGTGCCAGCAGCTTAGTTACAGGGGGAACAGATACGCAGTATTTT. Full variable domain (remainder filled in from reference TRBV7-9 and TRBJ2-3): DTGVSQNPRHKITKRGQNVTFRCDPISEHNRLYWYRQTLGQGPEFLTYFQNEAQLEKSRLLSDRFSAERPKGSFSTLEIQRTEQGDSAMYLCASSLVTGGTDTQYFGPGTRLTVL.

The chain is built from TRBV6-5 and TRBJ1-2; 9 bases agree with TRBD1. CDR3 length: 16 residues. Germline-derived CDR1 and CDR2 are MNHEY and SVGAGI. V gave up 0 bases and J gave up 3 bases; unmatched junction bases: 5. CDR3 nucleotides: TGTGCCAGCAGTTACTCTAAGCGGACAGGGGACTATGGCTACACCTTC. Residues: CASSYSKRTGDYGYTF.

The CDR3 here is CASSGGRLAGYQETQYF. The CDR3 DNA sequence: TGTGCCAGCAGTGGAGGTCGACTAGCGGGCTACCAAGAGACCCAGTACTTC. The chain uses TRBV2 and TRBJ2-5; 10 nucleotides align to TRBD2. The CDR3 spans 17 residues. Germline CDR1 is SNHLY and CDR2 is FYNNEI. With 4 bases clipped from V and 0 bases from J, the junction kept 8 bases outside the gene matches.

This sequence joins TRBV10-3 and TRBJ1-2; 7 bases map to TRBD1. The V gene end was trimmed by 6 bases and the J gene end by 8 bases; junction bases not matched to a gene: 9. CDR1 and CDR2 from the germline V gene are ENHRY and SYGVKD. There are 13 residues in the CDR3. This CDR3 reads CAISKDRVYGYTF. CDR3 DNA: TGTGCCATCAGCAAAGACAGGGTTTACGGCTACACCTTC.

The gene calls are TRBV19 and TRBJ2-1; 9 bases fit TRBD2. The trim removed 4 bases at V and 10 bases at J, leaving 8 bases unmatched. Germline V lookup: CDR1 LNHDA, CDR2 SQIVND (reference sequence). CDR3 length: 14 amino acids. CDR3 sequence: CASSSGRAGREQFF. The CDR3 coding sequence is TGTGCCAGTAGTAGCGGGAGGGCCGGACGGGAGCAGTTCTTC.

V is TRBV5-5 and J is TRBJ2-7; D is possibly TRBD1 (5 bases). CDR1 and CDR2 from the germline V gene are SGHKS and YYEKEE (reference sequence). This CDR3 is built from 14 residues. V was clipped by 0 bases and J by 0 bases, with 7 bases between them. CDR3 sequence: CASSLARVSYEQYF. The CDR3, as DNA: TGTGCCAGCAGCTTGGCCAGGGTCTCCTACGAGCAGTACTTC. Drawing the rest from reference TRBV5-5 and TRBJ2-7, the complete variable domain is DAGVTQSPTHLIKTRGQQVTLRCSPISGHKSVSWYQQVLGQGPQFIFQYYEKEERGRGNFPDRFSARQFPNYSSELNVNALLLGDSALYLCASSLARVSYEQYFGPGTRLTVT.

The rearrangement uses TRBV5-4 and TRBJ1-6, with TRBD1 matching 7 bases. Germline V gene sequence: CDR1 SGHNT, CDR2 YYREEE (reference sequence). The CDR3 extends over 15 amino acids. The J segment lost 9 bases and the V segment lost 4 bases, leaving 10 bases of the junction unmatched. The CDR3 sequence: CASSLTGTETSPLHF. CDR3 bases: TGTGCCAGCAGCCTGACCGGGACAGAGACTTCACCCCTCCACTTT.

The V gene is TRBV5-4, the J gene TRBJ2-2, with D perhaps TRBD1 (6 bases). CDR3 length equals 16 residues. Per germline, CDR1 SGHNT and CDR2 YYREEE (reference sequence). With 4 bases removed from V and 6 bases from J, the gap between germline ends came to 19 bases. The CDR3, as DNA: TGTGCCAGCAGCCAGCAAGGTTCAGGGGACGCCGGGGAGCTGTTTTTT. Protein: CASSQQGSGDAGELFF.

V usage is TRBV28 and J usage is TRBJ1-2; D possibly corresponds to TRBD1 (5 bases). Trimming removed 9 bases from V and 0 bases from J, with 20 bases in between. Germline V gives CDR1 MDHEN, CDR2 SYDVKM. The length of the CDR3 is 16 residues. CDR3 DNA sequence: TGTGCCAGTGGACTGGGGGGAGGTGGAGCTAACTATGGCTACACCTTC. Translated, it gives CASGLGGGGANYGYTF.

This chain uses TRBV11-2 with TRBJ2-3, with D unresolved. Germline V gives CDR1 SGHAT, CDR2 FQNNGV. The V end lost 5 bases, the J end lost 0 bases, and 12 bases lay between the germline ends. This CDR3 is built from 15 residues. The CDR3 region is CASSPLGSSTDTQYF. CDR3 DNA sequence: TGTGCCAGCAGCCCCCTCGGGTCTAGCACAGATACGCAGTATTTT.

This chain links TRBV12-5 with TRBJ1-1; D uncertain. CDR3 length: 11 residues. Germline CDR1 LGHNT, CDR2 FRNRAP. V gave up 6 bases and J gave up 4 bases, with 6 bases separating them. The CDR3 coding sequence is TGTGCTAGTGGACTCCGCACTGAAGCTTTCTTT. Its translation: CASGLRTEAFF.

The rearrangement uses TRBV4-1 and TRBJ1-1; no definite D call. Germline V lookup: CDR1 MGHRA, CDR2 YSYEKL. The V and J ends lost 1 base and 3 bases respectively, with 12 bases between them. This CDR3 has 15 amino acids. The CDR3 sequence: CASSQGEGGYTEAFF. The CDR3 coding sequence is TGCGCCAGCAGCCAAGGAGAGGGTGGTTACACTGAAGCTTTCTTT.

The V call is TRBV5-4, the J call TRBJ1-2; D unresolved. V was pared by 3 bases and J by 8 bases, with 14 bases between. Germline V gene lookup returns CDR1 SGHNT and CDR2 YYREEE (reference sequence). The CDR3 sequence is 13 residues long. The CDR3 loop is CASSYQVSDGYTF. In DNA, the CDR3 is TGTGCCAGCAGCTATCAGGTCTCTGACGGCTACACCTTC.

V usage is TRBV2 and J usage is TRBJ2-3; TRBD2 matches 12 bases. The CDR3 is 16 residues long. J was trimmed by 0 bases and V by 9 bases; bases with no gene match: 7. Germline CDR1 and CDR2: SNHLY and FYNNEI. The CDR3 region is CASIGLAGRSTDTQYF. Written as DNA, the CDR3 is TGTGCCAGTATAGGACTAGCGGGGAGAAGCACAGATACGCAGTATTTT.